These T cell receptor beta chains were read from a single sample in a study of blood T cell repertoires in COVID-19. Profiled with immunoSEQ multiplex PCR; TCRdb holds only in-frame clones, not every one. The sample lists approximately 210,000 clones; around nine tenths were seen once. Sequencing was done on a sample of peripheral blood. Source of these receptors: a man between 35 and 55 years old with acute or convalescent COVID-19. The CDR3 runs from the conserved cysteine through the conserved F or W. A D gene is named only where the DNA matches it firmly. A clone size is listed for some rows: how often the clone was seen (once, few, many), or a class if it is expanded.

>NA|NA|TRBJ1-1|TRBV29-1
TGCAGCGTGCGCTCCGGGGGGAACACTGAAGCTTTCTTT
CSVRSGGNTEAFF
>NA|NA|TRBJ2-6|TRBV7-8
TGTGCCAGCAGCCCCCGACAGGCGATCTCTGGGGCCAACGTCCTGACTTTC
CASSPRQAISGANVLTF
>TRBD2|NA|TRBJ2-7|TRBV7-9
TGTGCCAGCAGCCTGACTAGCGGGAGGTACGAGCAGTACTTC
CASSLTSGRYEQYF
>TRBD1|NA|TRBJ1-1|TRBV18
TGTGCCAGCTCACCTCAAGGGCAGGGGGCTGTGAACACTGAAGCTTTCTTT
CASSPQGQGAVNTEAFF
>NA|NA|TRBJ2-1|TRBV5-6
TGTGCCAGCAGCTTGGCGACTTACAATGAGCAGTTCTTC
CASSLATYNEQFF
>NA|NA|TRBJ2-1|TRBV20-1
TGCAGTGCCCCCGTAGCCCATGAGCAGTTCTTC
CSAPVAHEQFF
>NA|NA|TRBJ2-7|TRBV7-3
TGTGCCAGCAGCTTAACGTCAGGGTTGAACGAGCAGTACTTC
CASSLTSGLNEQYF
>NA|NA|TRBJ2-5|TRBV3-1/TRBV3-2
TGTGCCAGCAGCCAAACCGGGACTCCAAAAGAGACCCAGTACTTC
CASSQTGTPKETQYF
>TRBD1|NA|TRBJ1-1|TRBV2
TGTGCCAGCAGACCGCCCGGGACAGTCGGTAATAATGAAGCTTTCTTT
CASRPPGTVGNNEAFF
>TRBD1|NA|TRBJ1-5|TRBV5-6
TGTGCCAGCAGCCCAGGACAGGCACGCAATCAGCCCCAGCATTTT
CASSPGQARNQPQHF
>NA|NA|TRBJ2-3|TRBV24-1
TGTGCCACCAGTGATTCCGCGGGGGCCAGCCAGACCACAGATACGCAGTATTTT
CATSDSAGASQTTDTQYF
>TRBD2|once|TRBJ2-7|TRBV10-1
TGCGCCAGCAGTGAGCAAGGTAGCGGGACCTACGAGCAGTACTTC
CASSEQGSGTYEQYF
>TRBD1|NA|TRBJ2-7|TRBV28
TGTGCCAGCAGAGGACAGGGGGTCTACGAGCAGTACTTC
CASRGQGVYEQYF
>NA|NA|TRBJ1-2|TRBV27
TGTGCCAGCAGTTTATCTTTGGTATCCGGCTATGGCTACACCTTC
CASSLSLVSGYGYTF